This is a list of T cell receptor beta chains from one sample in a study of glioma-infiltrating T cells. TCRdb redid the calling of the multiplex PCR reads with MiXCR, one entry per CDR3 protein. The sample carries around 130,000 distinct CDR3 sequences, under 30% recorded once. Sequencing was done on a sample of glioma tissue, nonneoplastic brain tissue, or PBMCs (not recorded which). The receptors stem from a human donor with low-grade glioma or glioblastoma, undergoing nonglioma brain surgery, or in good health (not recorded which). CDR3s include the opening cysteine and the closing phenylalanine or tryptophan. The D gene is left open where the match is weak. Clone size appears in some rows only: once, few, many, or a class for an expanded clone.

CDR3 DNA,CDR3 protein,D gene,J gene,V gene,clone size
TGTGCCAGTACCGGACAGGCGAGGCCCCAGCATTTT,CASTGQARPQHF,TRBD1,TRBJ1-5,TRBV19,-
TGTGCCAGCAGCTTGGGACAGGCGTACCAAGAGACCCAGTACTTC,CASSLGQAYQETQYF,TRBD1,TRBJ2-5,TRBV11-1,-
TGTGCCAGCAGCGCCATTAAGGGCCTTAGCACAGATACGCAGTATTTT,CASSAIKGLSTDTQYF,-,TRBJ2-3,TRBV13,-
TGCGCCAGCAGCTTGTCGGGGGATCAGGGAAACACCATATATTTT,CASSLSGDQGNTIYF,-,TRBJ1-3,TRBV5-1,few
TGTGCCAGAGACGACTGGGATAACTATGGCTACACCTTC,CARDDWDNYGYTF,-,TRBJ1-2,TRBV19,-
TGTGCCTGGAGGAGGCTAGCGGGGGGGGAGACCCAGTACTTC,CAWRRLAGGETQYF,TRBD2,TRBJ2-5,TRBV30,-
TGTGCCAGCAGCTCGGCAGAAACGAACACTGAAGCTTTCTTT,CASSSAETNTEAFF,-,TRBJ1-1,TRBV7-9,-
TGTGCCAGCAGCCCGCAGCGGGGCTGGGAGACCCAGTACTTC,CASSPQRGWETQYF,TRBD2,TRBJ2-5,TRBV7-2,-
TGTGCCAGCAGCTTATTACGGGAGGGTGAGCAGTTCTTC,CASSLLREGEQFF,TRBD2,TRBJ2-1,TRBV7-3,few
TGTGCCAGCAGTGAACAGGGCACCGGGGAGCTGTTTTTT,CASSEQGTGELFF,-,TRBJ2-2,TRBV25-1,many
TGTGCCAGCAGCAGGGTGGTAGAGACCCAGTACTTC,CASSRVVETQYF,-,TRBJ2-5,TRBV12-3/TRBV12-4,-
TGTGCCAGCATGGGCAGGAACTATGGCTACACCTTC,CASMGRNYGYTF,-,TRBJ1-2,TRBV27,-
TGCAGTGCCCCTGGGGGGGACCAAGAGACCCAGTACTTC,CSAPGGDQETQYF,TRBD2,TRBJ2-5,TRBV20-1,-
TGTGCCAGCAGTCCCGGACAGGGGGGCACTGAAGCTTTCTTT,CASSPGQGGTEAFF,TRBD1,TRBJ1-1,TRBV6-1,many
TGTGCCAGCAGGGATGTGACGGCCCAGTACTTC,CASRDVTAQYF,-,TRBJ2-5,TRBV12-3/TRBV12-4,-
TGTGCCAGCAGCTCCCTTTGGCAGGGTCCCTCACCCCTCCACTTT,CASSSLWQGPSPLHF,-,TRBJ1-6,TRBV6-1,many
TGTGCCATCAGCCCTGGACAGGGATACACAGATACGCAGTATTTT,CAISPGQGYTDTQYF,TRBD1,TRBJ2-3,TRBV10-3,few
TGCAGTGCTAGATGGACAGGGGGCGCGAATAATTCACCCCTCCACTTT,CSARWTGGANNSPLHF,TRBD1,TRBJ1-6,TRBV20-1,few
TGCGCCAGCAGCCAAGATGAAGGAATCGGCAATCAGCCCCAGCATTTT,CASSQDEGIGNQPQHF,-,TRBJ1-5,TRBV4-1,once
TGCAGTGCTAGAGACCTTCTCGGGCCCCAGCATTTT,CSARDLLGPQHF,-,TRBJ1-5,TRBV20-1,many
TGCAGCGTTGAGGCAGCTAGCACAGATACGCAGTATTTT,CSVEAASTDTQYF,-,TRBJ2-3,TRBV29-1,-
TGTGCCAGCAGCGCCGCTGGGGGCTTCTTCACCGGGGAGCTGTTTTTT,CASSAAGGFFTGELFF,-,TRBJ2-2,TRBV9,once
TGTGCCAGTGGGAGCAATCAGCCCCAGCATTTT,CASGSNQPQHF,-,TRBJ1-5,TRBV2,-
TGTGCCACCAGCAGAGACGAACACTCAGATACGCAGTATTTT,CATSRDEHSDTQYF,-,TRBJ2-3,TRBV15,many
TGCAGTGCTAGTGGGGAACCCCTAGCACCACTTTACAATGAGCAGTTCTTC,CSASGEPLAPLYNEQFF,-,TRBJ2-1,TRBV20-1,-
TGTGCCAGCAGCCCAAACACAGTGAACACTGAAGCTTTCTTT,CASSPNTVNTEAFF,-,TRBJ1-1,TRBV7-9,few
TGCAGTGCTAGAGATCCGGGGAAGGGAAATCAGCCCCAGCATTTT,CSARDPGKGNQPQHF,-,TRBJ1-5,TRBV20-1,-
TGTGCCAGCAGTTTGGAACTGCCAGGGGGGGGTACGCAGTATTTT,CASSLELPGGGTQYF,-,TRBJ2-3,TRBV27,many
TGTGCCAGCAGCCGGACGTATGATAGCACAGATACGAAGTATTTT,CASSRTYDSTDTKYF,-,TRBJ2-3,TRBV3-1,once
TGTGCCAGCGGGACCCCCCTCCTTTACAATCAGCCCCAGCATTTT,CASGTPLLYNQPQHF,-,TRBJ1-5,TRBV27,many
TGCGCCAGCAGCCAAGTTCTGGTCAGGGAGCTGTTTTTT,CASSQVLVRELFF,-,TRBJ2-2,TRBV4-1,-
TGTGCCAGCAGTGACTCACTCCTGCCTTGGTTTGGCTACACCTTC,CASSDSLLPWFGYTF,-,TRBJ1-2,TRBV2,few
TGTGCCACCAGCAATAGCGGGGGGTACACAGATACGCAGTATTTT,CATSNSGGYTDTQYF,TRBD2,TRBJ2-3,TRBV15,few
TGTGCCAGCGGGGGAGGGGGCAGGTCACCCCTCCACTTT,CASGGGGRSPLHF,TRBD1,TRBJ1-6,TRBV12-3/TRBV12-4,-
TGCGCCAGCAGGACCTCTTTGGATGGTATGGAGTATTTT,CASRTSLDGMEYF,-,TRBJ2-3,TRBV10-1,-